This T cell receptor (beta chain) came from a study of blood T cell repertoires in COVID-19. Study-level information: From the United States, Italy and Spain came samples of acute and convalescent COVID-19.

Repertoires were generated with immunoSEQ multiplex PCR, while TCRdb's copy carries only in-frame clones and drops some. This sample has around 100,000 clones, with around 84% found just once. The CDR3 sequence is 15 residues long. Germline CDR1 reads KGHDR; CDR2 reads SFDVKD. The V end lost 4 bases, the J end lost 7 bases, and 18 bases lay between the germline ends. The sequence was collected from a human donor in a cohort sampled during active COVID-19. The sequenced sample was peripheral blood. The chain carries TRBV24-1 and TRBJ2-5; TRBD1 might be the D (7 bases). The CDR3: CATSDAGGQSWTQYF. The CDR3 bases are TGTGCCACCAGTGACGCCGGGGGACAGTCCTGGACCCAGTACTTC.